The 4 T cell receptor beta chains below were found in one sample sequenced in a study of T-cell memory formation after mild COVID-19. MiXCR was run by TCRdb on the 5' RACE reads, yielding one entry per CDR3 protein. In the table there are 400,000 to 450,000 distinct CDR3 sequences, roughly 18% of which are singletons. Sequenced material: PBMCs or a T cell subset sorted from them (not recorded which). The source of these receptors is a man aged 18 to 35 who had mild COVID-19 (a few samples of this study predate the infection). Cell type and time point are not known.

This clonotype occurred once. V is TRBV5-5 and J is TRBJ1-5; D gene ambiguous. CDR1 is SGHKS, CDR2 YYEKEE, per germline (reference sequence). V lost 0 bases to trimming and J lost 2 bases, with 9 bases between them. The length of the CDR3 is 15 residues. Here the CDR3 reads CASSLADGRNQPQHF. DNA for the CDR3: TGTGCCAGCAGCTTGGCCGACGGACGCAATCAGCCCCAGCATTTT.

The chain couples TRBV4-3 to TRBJ2-7; D is tentatively TRBD1 or TRBD2 (6 bases each). CDR3 length equals 14 residues. Trimming removed 1 base from V and 5 bases from J, with 12 bases in between. Germline V gene data show CDR1 as LGHNA and CDR2 as YSLEER. The CDR3 loop is CASSQVGGLDEQYF. DNA for the CDR3: TGCGCCAGCAGCCAAGTCGGGGGCTTGGACGAGCAGTACTTC.

This clonotype was recorded a few times. The chain carries TRBV12-3 or TRBV12-4 and TRBJ1-1; D is unclear. Trimming stripped 0 bases from V and 5 bases from J, with 7 bases between. The CDR3 is made up of 13 amino acids. CDR3 in amino acids: CASSLAGWTEAFF. As DNA, the CDR3 is TGTGCCAGCAGTTTAGCGGGTTGGACTGAAGCTTTCTTT.

V usage is TRBV6-6 and J usage is TRBJ2-1, with TRBD1 matching 7 bases. CDR1 is MNHNY, CDR2 SVGAGI, per germline (reference sequence). V shed 0 bases, J shed 7 bases, and the junction held 3 bases outside the gene matches. The CDR3 sequence is 14 residues long. CDR3 DNA: TGTGCCAGCAGTTACTCAGGGGGCTGGAATGAGCAGTTCTTC. Translated, it gives CASSYSGGWNEQFF.